This T cell receptor (beta chain) derives from a study of T cells after somatic rescue of genetic block. Assay used: immunoSEQ multiplex PCR; TCRdb lists only in-frame clones, some missing. The data contain 100,000 to 120,000 clones, around nine tenths of them singletons. This CDR3 is 15 amino acids long. After removal of 0 bases from V and 1 base from J, the junction contained 0 bases not matched to a gene. Germline assignment: CDR1 LGHNA and CDR2 YSLEER. The genes are TRBV4-3 and TRBJ2-5, with 9 bases identical to TRBD2. The sample comprised peripheral blood mononuclear cells (PBMCs). The clonotype was recovered from a young woman. CDR3 protein: CASSQERGGQETQYF. In nucleotides, the CDR3 is TGCGCCAGCAGCCAAGAGCGGGGGGGCCAAGAGACCCAGTACTTC.